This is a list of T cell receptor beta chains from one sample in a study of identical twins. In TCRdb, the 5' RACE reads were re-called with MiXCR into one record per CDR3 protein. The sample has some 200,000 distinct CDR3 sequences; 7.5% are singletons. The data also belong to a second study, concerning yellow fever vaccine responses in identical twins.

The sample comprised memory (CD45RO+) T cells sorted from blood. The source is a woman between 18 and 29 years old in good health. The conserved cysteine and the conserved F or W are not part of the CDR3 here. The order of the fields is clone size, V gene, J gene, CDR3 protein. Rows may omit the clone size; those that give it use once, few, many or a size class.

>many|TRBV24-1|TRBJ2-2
ATSDLEAGGETGELF
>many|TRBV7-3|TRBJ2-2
ASSLRQGSTGELF
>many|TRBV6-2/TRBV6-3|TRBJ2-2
ASSDLDSSTGELF
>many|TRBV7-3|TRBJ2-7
ASSYQPSNEQY
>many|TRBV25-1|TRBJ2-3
ASSEAKLAGGYTDTQY
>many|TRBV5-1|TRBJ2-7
ASSLEGALREQY
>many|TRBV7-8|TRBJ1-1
ASSLTGLNTEAF
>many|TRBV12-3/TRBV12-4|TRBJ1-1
ASSLLGSEAF
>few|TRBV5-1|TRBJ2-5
ASSLGGTNQETQY
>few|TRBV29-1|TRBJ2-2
SVAGSNTGELF
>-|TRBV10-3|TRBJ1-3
AISVSGNTIY
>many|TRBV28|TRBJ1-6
ASRTGQGTNSPLH
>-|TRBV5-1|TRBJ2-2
ASSLDSRAYTGELF
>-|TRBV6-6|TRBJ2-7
ASRDVRYEQY
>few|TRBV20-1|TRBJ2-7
SASRAEYEQY
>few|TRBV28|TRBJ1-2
ASRSQGGVVGYT
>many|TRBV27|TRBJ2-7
ASRRPGSDTYEQY
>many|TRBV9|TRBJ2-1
ASSVDIGSPYNEQF
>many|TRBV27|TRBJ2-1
ASSPSPGLLTYNEQF
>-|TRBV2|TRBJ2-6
ASRKLLQGGPGRGANVLT
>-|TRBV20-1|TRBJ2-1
SASANRDRAYNEQF
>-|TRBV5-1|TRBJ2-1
ASSWGLAGGRGEQF
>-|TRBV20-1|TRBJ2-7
SARDPGSSYEQY
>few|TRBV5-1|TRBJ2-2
ASSFTGGQGHTGELF
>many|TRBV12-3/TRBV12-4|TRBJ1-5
ASSSQGVGNQPQH
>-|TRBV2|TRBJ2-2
ASSVTGPNTGELF
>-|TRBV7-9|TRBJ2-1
ASSLGGSVGDEQF
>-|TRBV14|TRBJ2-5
ASSQYNRGQTQY
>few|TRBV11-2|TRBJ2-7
ASSLDGGWRSSYEQY
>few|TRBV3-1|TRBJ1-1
ASSRSGGVNTEAF
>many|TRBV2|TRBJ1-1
ASSDNRVTEAF
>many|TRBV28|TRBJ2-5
ASSTTGTGQETQY
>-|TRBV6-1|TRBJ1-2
ASRDGTNYGYT
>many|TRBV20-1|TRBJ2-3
SASGGEMRDTQY
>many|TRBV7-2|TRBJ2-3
ASSFDTDTQY
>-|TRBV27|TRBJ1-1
ASRLVQGNTEAF
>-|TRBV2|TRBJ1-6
ASSGGQASSPLH
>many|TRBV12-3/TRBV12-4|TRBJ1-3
ASSLSLEGNTIY
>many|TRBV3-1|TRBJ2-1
ASSFTGRYEQF
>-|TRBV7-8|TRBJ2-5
ASSLISGGAKTQY